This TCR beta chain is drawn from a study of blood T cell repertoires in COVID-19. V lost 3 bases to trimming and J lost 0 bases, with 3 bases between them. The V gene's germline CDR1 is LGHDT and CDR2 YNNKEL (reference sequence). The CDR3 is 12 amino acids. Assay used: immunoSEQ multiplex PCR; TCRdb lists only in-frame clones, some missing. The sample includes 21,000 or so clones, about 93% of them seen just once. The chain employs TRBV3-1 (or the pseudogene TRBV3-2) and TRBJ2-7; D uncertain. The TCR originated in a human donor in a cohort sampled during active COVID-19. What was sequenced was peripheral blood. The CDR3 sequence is CASSQSSYEQYF. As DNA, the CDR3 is TGTGCCAGCAGCCAGAGCTCCTACGAGCAGTACTTC.